These T cell receptor beta chains were read from a single sample in a study of blood T cell repertoires in COVID-19. Generated by immunoSEQ multiplex PCR, the TCRdb table keeps only in-frame clones and is missing some. Among approximately 200,000 clones listed, about 90% were seen once. The sequenced sample was PBMCs or T cells enriched from blood (not recorded which). The receptors here all came from a man aged 25 to 40 who had recovered from COVID-19. CDR3s include the opening cysteine and the closing phenylalanine or tryptophan. The D gene is left open where the match is weak. Rows may omit the clone size; those that give it use once, few, many or a size class.

TRBD1	NA	TRBV18	TRBJ1-2	TGTGCCAGCTCGCTCGGACAGGGGGCGAACTATGGCTACACCTTC	CASSLGQGANYGYTF
NA	NA	TRBV4-1	TRBJ1-1	TGCGCCAGCGGAATGACCCTTCGGGATAACAAGATTGAAGCTTTCTTT	CASGMTLRDNKIEAFF
TRBD1	NA	TRBV4-2	TRBJ2-7	TGTGCCAGCAGCCACCAAACGACAGGGTTGTCCTACGAGCAGTACTTC	CASSHQTTGLSYEQYF
NA	NA	TRBV30	TRBJ2-7	TGTGCCTGGAGTGACGGGAACCTCTACGAGCAGTACTTC	CAWSDGNLYEQYF
NA	NA	TRBV2	TRBJ1-2	TGTGCCAGCAGTGAACAGGTTCACTATGGCTACACCTTC	CASSEQVHYGYTF
TRBD1	NA	TRBV14	TRBJ1-2	TGTGCCAGCAGCGGACAGGTTAACTATGGCTACACCTTC	CASSGQVNYGYTF
NA	few	TRBV30	TRBJ1-5	TGTGCCTGGAGTGTGGGGCCGAACCAGCCCCAGCATTTT	CAWSVGPNQPQHF
NA	NA	TRBV3-1/TRBV3-2	TRBJ2-3	TGTGCCAGCAGCCTTCGTAACAGGGGCACAGATACGCAGTATTTT	CASSLRNRGTDTQYF
TRBD1	NA	TRBV7-9	TRBJ2-5	TGTGCCAGCAGCAATAGACAGGGGCGAGAGACCCAGTACTTC	CASSNRQGRETQYF
TRBD2	NA	TRBV15	TRBJ2-7	TGTGCCACCAGCATGGCGGGGGGGACGTCCTACGAGCAGTACTTC	CATSMAGGTSYEQYF
TRBD1	NA	TRBV11-2	TRBJ2-7	TGTGCCAGCAGCTTAGCTCCCCGGGACAGAACCTACGAGCAGTACTTC	CASSLAPRDRTYEQYF
NA	NA	TRBV3-1/TRBV3-2	TRBJ2-1	TGTGCCAGCAGCATTACAGCTAATGAGCAGTTCTTC	CASSITANEQFF
NA	NA	TRBV4-3	TRBJ1-1	TGCGCCAGCAGCCCGGCAGGGTGGGGTGAAGCTTTCTTT	CASSPAGWGEAFF
NA	NA	TRBV3-1/TRBV3-2	TRBJ1-5	TGTGCCAGCAGCCAAGGGAGGGGTTATGGCAATCAGCCCCAGCATTTT	CASSQGRGYGNQPQHF
NA	NA	TRBV4-3	TRBJ1-4	TGCGCCAGCAGCCAAGGTTCGGGCGGGGGCGAAAAACTGTTTTTT	CASSQGSGGGEKLFF
NA	NA	TRBV5-4	TRBJ1-2	TGTGCCAGCAGCTCAAACGGGGGAGGGACTAACTATGGCTACACCTTC	CASSSNGGGTNYGYTF
NA	NA	TRBV7-6	TRBJ2-1	TGTGCCAGCAGCTTAAAAGGTAGCCCAAGCTCCTACAATGAGCAGTTCTTC	CASSLKGSPSSYNEQFF